A selection of T cell receptor beta chains follows, all from one sample in a study of cytomegalovirus exposure and HLA in healthy donors. Sequencing used immunoSEQ multiplex PCR; TCRdb keeps in-frame clones, though not all of them. The sample carries 110,000 to 150,000 clones, about 71% recorded once. The material sequenced was PBMCs. The receptor set was obtained from a woman aged 60 to 75 in good health and CMV-seropositive. Each CDR3 is given with its conserved first and last residue. The order of the fields is clone size, D gene, J gene, V gene, CDR3 DNA, CDR3 protein. D genes are given only for firm matches. Part of the rows lack a size; the others show once, few, many or a class for expanded clones.

>few|TRBD2|TRBJ2-2|TRBV28
TGTGCCAGCAGTACCCTAGCGGGACTCACCGGGGAGCTGTTTTTT
CASSTLAGLTGELFF
>NA|NA|TRBJ1-1|TRBV18
TGTGCCAGCTCTCAAGAGGGGGGGTTGGACACTGAAGCTTTCTTT
CASSQEGGLDTEAFF
>NA|TRBD1|TRBJ2-3|TRBV7-9
TGTGCCAGCAGCACTACCGGGACAGCCACAGATACGCAGTATTTT
CASSTTGTATDTQYF
>few|TRBD1|TRBJ1-1|TRBV18
TGTGCCAGCTCCCTATCGGGACAGGGATATGAAGCTTTCTTT
CASSLSGQGYEAFF
>NA|TRBD1|TRBJ1-1|TRBV19
TGTGCCAGTAGTGTACCCAGGGGGCGCGGTGTGAACACTGAAGCTTTCTTT
CASSVPRGRGVNTEAFF
>NA|NA|TRBJ1-3|TRBV6-1
TGTGCCAGTGAAACAAGACAATCTGGAAACACCATATATTTT
CASETRQSGNTIYF
>NA|NA|TRBJ1-2|TRBV11-2
TGTGCCAGCAGCTTTCCGGACAGTGGGGGCTACACCTTC
CASSFPDSGGYTF
>NA|TRBD1|TRBJ2-2|TRBV9
TGTGCCAGCAGCGAGACACAGGGGTACACCGGGGAGCTGTTTTTT
CASSETQGYTGELFF
>NA|TRBD1|TRBJ1-2|TRBV19
TGTGCCAGTAGTATAGGCCGGACAGGGGACTATGGCTACACCTTC
CASSIGRTGDYGYTF
>NA|NA|TRBJ1-5|TRBV2
TGTGCCAGCTCAATGGGAGGCAATCAGCCCCAGCATTTT
CASSMGGNQPQHF
>NA|TRBD1|TRBJ1-2|TRBV19
TGTGCCAGTAGTACAGACAGGGGGCGCAGCTATGGCTACACCTTC
CASSTDRGRSYGYTF
>few|NA|TRBJ1-1|TRBV5-1
TGCGCCAGCAGAGCTTACCTCATGAACACTGAAGCTTTCTTT
CASRAYLMNTEAFF
>NA|NA|TRBJ1-2|TRBV5-6
TGTGCCAGCAGCGCAGGGTCTAACTATGGCTACACCTTC
CASSAGSNYGYTF
>NA|TRBD1|TRBJ2-5|TRBV5-4
TGTGCCAGCACCACAGGGGGCCGAGGCGAGACCCAGTACTTC
CASTTGGRGETQYF
>NA|NA|TRBJ1-5|TRBV28
TGTGCCAGCGAGTTTAGGGGACTGAGCAATCAGCCCCAGCATTTT
CASEFRGLSNQPQHF
>NA|TRBD1|TRBJ1-4|TRBV9
TGTGCCAGCAGCGTAGAGGACAGGGCGGGGGAAAAACTGTTTTTT
CASSVEDRAGEKLFF
>NA|TRBD1|TRBJ2-7|TRBV19
TGTGCCAGTACTTTAACGGGACAGGGAAACTACGAGCAGTACTTC
CASTLTGQGNYEQYF
>NA|TRBD1|TRBJ2-7|TRBV9
TGTGCCAGCAGCCCATGGACAGGGGCGAATGAGCAGTACTTC
CASSPWTGANEQYF
>NA|TRBD2|TRBJ2-7|TRBV6-6
TGTGCCAGCAGTTACTCGATGGGGGGGATCTCCGAGCAGTACTTC
CASSYSMGGISEQYF
>NA|NA|TRBJ1-1|TRBV12-5
TGTGCTAGTGGTCCCCCAACAGGGAAGAACACTGAAGCTTTCTTT
CASGPPTGKNTEAFF
>few|NA|TRBJ1-2|TRBV28
TGTGCCAGCGCGCTCTGGGGCAGGAGCGACAACTATGGCTACACCTTC
CASALWGRSDNYGYTF
>NA|NA|TRBJ1-5|TRBV28
TGTGCCAGCAGCCCAAACAGGTTTGGCAATCAGCCCCAGCATTTT
CASSPNRFGNQPQHF
>NA|NA|TRBJ1-1|TRBV2
TGTGCCAGCAGTGAATGGGGGGTTAAGAACACTGAAGCTTTCTTT
CASSEWGVKNTEAFF
>NA|TRBD1|TRBJ2-7|TRBV5-1
TGCGCCAGCAGCTTGCGACAGGGGGACGAGCAGTACTTC
CASSLRQGDEQYF
>NA|NA|TRBJ2-1|TRBV27
TGTGCCAGCAGTCCCACAAGGGGTGTCCAGTTCTTC
CASSPTRGVQFF
>NA|TRBD2|TRBJ2-7|TRBV19
TGTGCCAGTAGTAAGGGAGCGGGAGCCTACGAGCAGTACTTC
CASSKGAGAYEQYF
>few|TRBD2|TRBJ2-1|TRBV11-1
TGTGCCAGCAGCTTGATGGAATTGCGGGGGGAGCAGTTCTTC
CASSLMELRGEQFF
>NA|TRBD1|TRBJ1-4|TRBV28
TGTGCCAGCAGTGCACAGGGGGCGTCGACTAATGAAAAACTGTTTTTT
CASSAQGASTNEKLFF
>NA|NA|TRBJ1-5|TRBV10-3
TGTGCCACATCAGTGGATGGAGGCAATCAGCCCCAGCATTTT
CATSVDGGNQPQHF
>NA|TRBD1|TRBJ1-5|TRBV19
TGTGCCAGTAGTAGTGGACAGGGACCAAATCAGCCCCAGCATTTT
CASSSGQGPNQPQHF
>NA|TRBD1|TRBJ1-6|TRBV19
TGTGCCAGCAATACTGGGACAGGGGGGCCGTATAATTCACCCCTCCACTTT
CASNTGTGGPYNSPLHF
>NA|TRBD2|TRBJ2-7|TRBV7-2
TGTGCCAGCAGACAGAGGGGACTAGCGGCCTACGAGCAGTACTTC
CASRQRGLAAYEQYF
>NA|TRBD1|TRBJ2-7|TRBV5-1
TGCGCCAGCAGCCCAGGGACAGTCTACGAGCAGTACTTC
CASSPGTVYEQYF
>NA|NA|TRBJ2-7|TRBV11-2
TGTGCCAGCAGCTACAGGGTCAACGAGCAGTACTTC
CASSYRVNEQYF
>NA|NA|TRBJ2-1|TRBV5-6
TGTGCCAGCAGCTTAGGACTCAGTGAGTTCTTC
CASSLGLSEFF
>NA|TRBD1|TRBJ2-3|TRBV7-2
TGTGCCAGCAGCTTTCCCCGACCCGGGACAGGGGTGGGCACAGATACGCAGTATTTT
CASSFPRPGTGVGTDTQYF
>NA|TRBD2|TRBJ2-1|TRBV6-5
TGTGCCAGCAGTTCCGGGACTAGCAGATACAATGAGCAGTTCTTC
CASSSGTSRYNEQFF
>few|NA|TRBJ1-2|TRBV19
TGTGCCAGTATCCCGCCGGGACACACTAACTATGGCTACACCTTC
CASIPPGHTNYGYTF
>NA|NA|TRBJ2-7|TRBV18
TGTGCCAGCCAAGCGGGCGAGCAGTACTTC
CASQAGEQYF
>NA|TRBD2|TRBJ2-3|TRBV5-4
TGTGCCAGCAGCTTGGCCCGGGGGGGGGCTGCAGATACGCAGTATTTT
CASSLARGGAADTQYF
>NA|NA|TRBJ1-4|TRBV5-1
TGCGCCAGCAGCTGGGGCGGAGCAACTAATGAAAAACTGTTTTTT
CASSWGGATNEKLFF
>NA|NA|TRBJ1-4|TRBV28
TGTGCCAGCAGCTCGGCGGAGAGGCTCGTAAAACTGTTTTTT
CASSSAERLVKLFF
>NA|NA|TRBJ1-1|TRBV2
TGTGCCAGCCTGGCAGACTTTTCTGAAGCTTTCTTT
CASLADFSEAFF
>NA|TRBD2|TRBJ2-7|TRBV5-6
TGTGCCAGCAGCCGCTCTAGCGGGAGCTCCTACGAGCAGTACTTC
CASSRSSGSSYEQYF
>NA|NA|TRBJ1-2|TRBV19
TGTGCCAGTAGTATAGGTTGGAGGGGCTACACCTTC
CASSIGWRGYTF